A selection of T cell receptor beta chains follows, all from one sample in a study of regulatory T cells in long-lasting Graves disease. TCRdb re-derived calls from the multiplex PCR reads in MiXCR, one entry per CDR3 protein. This table has roughly 510,000 distinct CDR3 sequences, more than 15% appearing once. The same specimen was also included in a second study, on T cells in Graves' hyperthyroidism and ophthalmopathy.

The sequencing used peripheral blood mononuclear cells (PBMCs), collected at new diagnosis, from a patient treated with antithyroid drugs. The receptor set was obtained from a young man with Graves disease. Both conserved end residues are part of each CDR3. D genes are given only for firm matches. Clone size is stated in some rows and not others, as once, few, many or a class when expanded.

size: .
D: TRBD1
V: TRBV28
J: TRBJ2-5
DNA: TGTGCCAGCAAGGCGGGGACAGGGGGCCGGGAGACCCAGTACTTC
CDR3: CASKAGTGGRETQYF

size: many
D: .
V: TRBV20-1
J: TRBJ2-3
DNA: TGCAGTGCTAGAGATCCGAGGGTAGCGGGCACAGATACGCAGTATTTT
CDR3: CSARDPRVAGTDTQYF

size: .
D: .
V: TRBV29-1
J: TRBJ1-2
DNA: TGCAGCGTTGAAGAGGATGGCTACACCTTC
CDR3: CSVEEDGYTF

size: .
D: .
V: TRBV7-9
J: TRBJ1-1
DNA: TGTGCCAGCAGCTTTAATGCGAACACTGAAGCTTTCTTT
CDR3: CASSFNANTEAFF

size: many
D: TRBD1
V: TRBV5-1
J: TRBJ2-1
DNA: TGCGCCAGCAGCCAGACGGGACAGGCAAACAATGAGCAGTTCTTC
CDR3: CASSQTGQANNEQFF

size: many
D: TRBD1
V: TRBV6-5
J: TRBJ2-7
DNA: TGTGCCAGCAGTTACAGGCAGGGGGCCTCCTACGAGCAGTACTTC
CDR3: CASSYRQGASYEQYF

size: .
D: TRBD2
V: TRBV12-3/TRBV12-4
J: TRBJ2-5
DNA: TGTGTCAGCACCCCACTAGCGTCCGGAGAGACCCAGTACTTC
CDR3: CVSTPLASGETQYF

size: many
D: .
V: TRBV13
J: TRBJ2-7
DNA: TGTGCCAGCAGCCCCGATTGGGGGAGCGAGCAGTACTTC
CDR3: CASSPDWGSEQYF

size: many
D: .
V: TRBV12-3/TRBV12-4
J: TRBJ2-5
DNA: TGTGCCAGCAGTTTATTGGAGGGAGCGGAGACCCAGTACTTC
CDR3: CASSLLEGAETQYF

size: .
D: .
V: TRBV20-1
J: TRBJ2-1
DNA: TGCAGTGCTAGTTTCCCTTACAATGAGCAGTTCTTC
CDR3: CSASFPYNEQFF

size: .
D: TRBD1
V: TRBV12-3/TRBV12-4
J: TRBJ2-5
DNA: TGTGCCGGCAGTGGACAGGGTTCAGAGACCCAGTACTTC
CDR3: CAGSGQGSETQYF

size: few
D: .
V: TRBV20-1
J: TRBJ2-7
DNA: TGCAGTGCTAGAGATGAGGAGGGGTACGAGCAGTACTTC
CDR3: CSARDEEGYEQYF

size: once
D: .
V: TRBV20-1
J: TRBJ1-1
DNA: TGCAGTCCTAGAGAAGGAGGGCCTGAAGCTTTCTTT
CDR3: CSPREGGPEAFF

size: many
D: TRBD2
V: TRBV2
J: TRBJ2-2
DNA: TGTGCCAGCAGGGGACTAGCGGGAGGGCCAGGGGAGCTGTTTTTT
CDR3: CASRGLAGGPGELFF

size: .
D: .
V: TRBV29-1
J: TRBJ1-1
DNA: TGCAGCGCCCGAGTTTCTGCCGGGAACACTGAAGCTTTCTTT
CDR3: CSARVSAGNTEAFF

size: few
D: .
V: TRBV12-3/TRBV12-4
J: TRBJ1-3
DNA: TGTGCCAGCAGTTGGGGGGACCCCTCTGGAAACACCATATATTTT
CDR3: CASSWGDPSGNTIYF

size: many
D: .
V: TRBV11-2
J: TRBJ2-7
DNA: TGTGCCAGCAGCTTAGGTATGGCAACGGCCTACGAGCAGTACTTC
CDR3: CASSLGMATAYEQYF

size: many
D: TRBD1
V: TRBV28
J: TRBJ2-7
DNA: TGTGCCAGCAAAGGGGGCGGATTTTACGAGCAGTACTTC
CDR3: CASKGGGFYEQYF

size: many
D: .
V: TRBV6-1
J: TRBJ1-1
DNA: TGTGCCAGCAGTCAGGGACCTGAAGCTTTCTTT
CDR3: CASSQGPEAFF

size: many
D: TRBD2
V: TRBV5-1
J: TRBJ2-1
DNA: TGCGCCAGCAGCTGGTCCTCCATCGAGGGAGGGAATTACAATGAGCAGTTCTTC
CDR3: CASSWSSIEGGNYNEQFF

size: once
D: .
V: TRBV6-8
J: TRBJ2-1
DNA: TGTGCCAGCAGTCCATGGAACTCCTACAATGAGCAGTTCTTC
CDR3: CASSPWNSYNEQFF

size: .
D: TRBD1
V: TRBV29-1
J: TRBJ1-1
DNA: TGCAGCGTTCGGGGCTTTCCACCGGACAGGGGGTATGGGAACACTGAAGCTTTCTTT
CDR3: CSVRGFPPDRGYGNTEAFF

size: many
D: TRBD1
V: TRBV28
J: TRBJ1-4
DNA: TGTGCCAGCGGGGGACAGTTTACAACTAATGAAAAACTGTTTTTT
CDR3: CASGGQFTTNEKLFF

size: .
D: TRBD1
V: TRBV20-1
J: TRBJ1-4
DNA: TGCAGTGTTAAACAGGGGCGAGCTGAAAAACTGTTTTTT
CDR3: CSVKQGRAEKLFF

size: few
D: TRBD1
V: TRBV7-3
J: TRBJ2-2
DNA: TGTGCCAGCAGCAGGACAGGGTACACCGGGGAGCTGTTTTTT
CDR3: CASSRTGYTGELFF

size: .
D: TRBD2
V: TRBV20-1
J: TRBJ2-1
DNA: TGCAGTGCCTCGGGACTAGCGGGTTACAATGAGCAGTTCTTC
CDR3: CSASGLAGYNEQFF

size: many
D: .
V: TRBV5-1
J: TRBJ2-1
DNA: TGCGCCAGCCAAGCGGACAGCTCCTACAATGAGCAGTTCTTC
CDR3: CASQADSSYNEQFF

size: few
D: .
V: TRBV7-9
J: TRBJ1-2
DNA: TGTGCCAGCAGTTCGGGGTTTGATGGCTACACCTTC
CDR3: CASSSGFDGYTF

size: .
D: .
V: TRBV9
J: TRBJ1-5
DNA: TGTGCCAGCAGCGTAGACGGTCGTGAGGGCAATCAGCCCCAGCATTTT
CDR3: CASSVDGREGNQPQHF

size: .
D: .
V: TRBV5-1
J: TRBJ2-1
DNA: TGCGCCAGCAGCTTGGGACTCATCAAGGACCATAAGCAGTTCTTC
CDR3: CASSLGLIKDHKQFF

size: many
D: .
V: TRBV11-2
J: TRBJ2-7
DNA: TGTGCCAGCAGCTTAGTCCCCTACGAGCAGTACTTC
CDR3: CASSLVPYEQYF

size: .
D: .
V: TRBV10-3
J: TRBJ2-7
DNA: TGTGCCATCAGTGAGGCAGGGTCCTACGAGCAGTACTTC
CDR3: CAISEAGSYEQYF

size: many
D: .
V: TRBV7-3
J: TRBJ2-3
DNA: TGTGCCAGCAGCTTGAGTGGGGAAGGGGATACGCAGTATTTT
CDR3: CASSLSGEGDTQYF

size: .
D: TRBD1
V: TRBV29-1
J: TRBJ2-7
DNA: TGCAGCGCCAAGACAGGGTCCTACGAGCAGTACTTC
CDR3: CSAKTGSYEQYF

size: .
D: TRBD2
V: TRBV11-1
J: TRBJ2-7
DNA: TGTGCCAGCAGCGCGGGAGGTCGCACCTACGAGCAGTACTTC
CDR3: CASSAGGRTYEQYF

size: many
D: .
V: TRBV11-3
J: TRBJ2-1
DNA: TGTGCCAGCAGCTTAACGGTGGTGGAGTACAATGAGCAGTTCTTC
CDR3: CASSLTVVEYNEQFF

size: few
D: .
V: TRBV5-1
J: TRBJ2-2
DNA: TGCGCCAGCGGACCACAGGGTTCCGGGGAGCTGTTTTTT
CDR3: CASGPQGSGELFF

size: many
D: .
V: TRBV11-2
J: TRBJ1-6
DNA: TGTGCCAGCAGCGCAATAGACGGGGCGACCCTCCACTTT
CDR3: CASSAIDGATLHF

size: once
D: .
V: TRBV4-2
J: TRBJ1-1
DNA: TGTGCCAGCAGCCAAGGGGTAATGAACACTGAAGCTTTCTTT
CDR3: CASSQGVMNTEAFF

size: many
D: TRBD2
V: TRBV29-1
J: TRBJ2-7
DNA: TGCAGCGTTGTTCCCGAGACTAGCGGGAGTGGGTACGAGCAGTACTTC
CDR3: CSVVPETSGSGYEQYF

size: many
D: .
V: TRBV7-9
J: TRBJ2-7
DNA: TGTGCCAGCAGCTCCCTGTTGTACGAGCAGTACTTC
CDR3: CASSSLLYEQYF

size: .
D: TRBD1
V: TRBV11-3
J: TRBJ2-7
DNA: TGTGCCAGCAGCAAAGGGGGCGACTACGAGCAGTACTTC
CDR3: CASSKGGDYEQYF

size: many
D: TRBD1
V: TRBV20-1
J: TRBJ2-2
DNA: TGCAGTGCTAGATCGGGACAGCTGAACACCGGGGAGCTGTTTTTT
CDR3: CSARSGQLNTGELFF

size: .
D: .
V: TRBV5-1
J: TRBJ2-2
DNA: TGCGCCAGCAGCTTGGAGTCCGGGGAGCTGTTTTTT
CDR3: CASSLESGELFF

size: .
D: .
V: TRBV19
J: TRBJ2-3
DNA: TGTGCCAGTAGTCCCACCGGGTACGGATTTACAGATACGCAGTATTTT
CDR3: CASSPTGYGFTDTQYF

size: .
D: .
V: TRBV27
J: TRBJ2-2
DNA: TGTGCCAGCAGTCGAGGACTGGCCGGGGAGCTGTTTTTT
CDR3: CASSRGLAGELFF

size: .
D: TRBD2
V: TRBV7-7
J: TRBJ2-7
DNA: TGTGCTAGCAGCTTAGGCCCGGGACTAGCGGGATTCGAGCAGTACTTC
CDR3: CASSLGPGLAGFEQYF

size: .
D: .
V: TRBV11-2
J: TRBJ2-5
DNA: TGTGCCAGCAGCCGGGTGACAGGCCGCCAAGAGACCCAGTACTTC
CDR3: CASSRVTGRQETQYF

size: .
D: TRBD1
V: TRBV10-3
J: TRBJ1-1
DNA: TGTGCCATCAGTGAGCCGGGACAGGGGAACACTGAAGCTTTCTTT
CDR3: CAISEPGQGNTEAFF

size: once
D: TRBD2
V: TRBV7-9
J: TRBJ2-1
DNA: TGTGCCAGCACCGGGGCCGGGGGGGAAGACTACAATGAGCAGTTCTTC
CDR3: CASTGAGGEDYNEQFF

size: .
D: TRBD1
V: TRBV5-8
J: TRBJ1-6
DNA: TGTGCCAGCAGCCCCGGGACAGGGCGATCACCCCTCCACTTT
CDR3: CASSPGTGRSPLHF

size: few
D: .
V: TRBV18
J: TRBJ1-2
DNA: TGTGCCAGCTCACCACTGGGGCGAGGCTACACCTTC
CDR3: CASSPLGRGYTF

size: .
D: TRBD2
V: TRBV20-1
J: TRBJ2-3
DNA: TGCAGTGCCAATAGCGGGAGTCGCACAGATACGCATTATTTT
CDR3: CSANSGSRTDTHYF

size: .
D: TRBD2
V: TRBV6-2/TRBV6-3
J: TRBJ2-3
DNA: TGTGCCAGCAGTTCCCTAAAGAGCGGGAGAGTGGATACGCAGTATTTT
CDR3: CASSSLKSGRVDTQYF

size: few
D: .
V: TRBV12-3/TRBV12-4
J: TRBJ1-2
DNA: TGTGCCAGCAGTTTATACGGGTTGGCCTTC
CDR3: CASSLYGLAF

size: .
D: .
V: TRBV6-5
J: TRBJ1-1
DNA: TGTGCCAGCAGTTACAGGGTAATAGGCACTGAAGCTTTCTTT
CDR3: CASSYRVIGTEAFF

size: .
D: .
V: TRBV9
J: TRBJ2-7
DNA: TGTGCCAGCAGCGTAGATGGGATGGGGTTTGGCGAGCAGTACTTC
CDR3: CASSVDGMGFGEQYF